The source of this TCR beta chain is a study of monozygotic twins with inflammatory bowel disease (dated by TCRdb to between 2017 and 2020). Concerning the study at large: The complete study included about 28 monozygotic twin pairs: 19 IBD-discordant Danish pairs and nine German pairs, of which four were IBD-concordant and five were IBD-discordant. The search for disease-associated traits relied mainly on comparing IBD patients with their genetically identical healthy co-twins within discordant pairs. Each individual had, on average, about 151 000 unique TCRalpha sequences and 181 000 unique TCRbeta sequences available for analysis. What the research found in general, with its limitations: Because patients received different immunosuppressive treatments, the repertoires may have picked up extra background noise and variability between individuals. A decrease in TCRbeta repertoire diversity, as measured by inverse Simpson index, was observed in IBD patients compared with their healthy co-twins. The results gave no support for a single strong signal or clonotype linked to IBD. Concordant and discordant twins showed no difference in repertoire similarity, possibly because of limited statistical power. Distinction between different T cell subtypes could not be achieved in the analysis. Compared with healthy twins, IBD patients had fewer clonotypes in common with other individuals, a difference most pronounced in patients showing signs of disease activity.

From each donor, a roughly 2.6 ml peripheral blood sample was collected into PAXgene tubes and stored at -80 degrees C. Without T cell sorting, total RNA was isolated from whole blood using the PAXgene blood miRNA kit on an automated QIAcube. Peripheral blood from monozygotic twin pairs concordant or discordant for inflammatory bowel disease was subjected to deep TCRalpha and TCRbeta repertoire profiling with unique molecular barcoding. For every twin pair, smoking habits were documented, and each individual was categorised as a current, former or never smoker. With respect to this clonotype: The antigen this receptor binds is unknown.

The germline V gene gives CDR1 as SGHRS and CDR2 as YFSETQ. The CDR3 spans 14 residues, from the cysteine through the phenylalanine. No DNA accompanies this entry. Receptors were amplified or captured by 5' RACE. For each TCR library, approximately 4,000 ng of total RNA was used. For each sample, cDNA was synthesized in eight separate reactions using SMARTScribe reverse transcriptase. During cDNA synthesis, template switching was used to introduce unique molecular identifiers that contained a 6-nucleotide sample barcode. TCRalpha and TCRbeta cDNA was amplified in two nested PCRs of about 17 and 10 cycles, and bead purification was carried out after each PCR. Before amplification, the cDNA was treated with uracil DNA-glycosylase and purified using the QIAquick PCR purification kit. The second PCR added Illumina TruSeq-compatible adapters along with sample-specific barcodes. TapeStation and Qubit were used to check library quality and concentration, and 4 to 6 ng of each library went into the pool. The pooled libraries were sequenced with 2 x 100 bp reads and custom sequencing primers on an Illumina HiSeq2500 single-index Rapid Run. The study's own analysis went as follows. MiGEC version 1.2.6 was used for UMI-based consensus assembly, which corrected PCR and sequencing errors. MiXCR version 2.1.1 was used to carry out V(D)J alignment, clonotype assembly and CDR3 extraction. Normalisation of gene usage, clonotype sharing and MAIT/NKT TCR abundance was achieved by analysing the top 1000, 10 000 and 20 000 clonotypes per sample. Diversity was computed as the inverse Simpson index with the vegan R package after downsampling to 27 000 UMIs. Paired Mann-Whitney U tests were applied to discordant twin pairs, and Benjamini-Hochberg correction was used for multiple testing. Based on TCRdb reprocessing of the reads, there is one entry per CDR3 protein sequence, and DNA is missing. These V and J calls derive from TCRdb rather than the authors' analysis. The sample table on file contains fewer than 350,000 distinct CDR3 sequences. The ten largest clones add up to approximately 2% of the sample.

What was sequenced was blood. This sequence was found in a human donor with ulcerative colitis or Crohn's disease, or a healthy co-twin of an affected twin (not recorded which). The rearranged chain carries TRBV5-1 and TRBJ1-2; TCRdb's D call of TRBD1 is untestable without DNA. The CDR3 region has the sequence CASSSTGQGYGYTF.